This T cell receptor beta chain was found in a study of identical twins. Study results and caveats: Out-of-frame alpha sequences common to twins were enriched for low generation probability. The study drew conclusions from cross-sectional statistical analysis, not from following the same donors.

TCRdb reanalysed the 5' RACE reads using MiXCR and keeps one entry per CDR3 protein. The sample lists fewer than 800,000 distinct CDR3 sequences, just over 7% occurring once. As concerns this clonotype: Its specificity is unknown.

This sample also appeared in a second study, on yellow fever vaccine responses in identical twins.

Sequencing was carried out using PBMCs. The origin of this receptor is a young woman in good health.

The CDR3: CASSLSAGVTTQYF. CDR3 bases: TGTGCCAGCAGTTTATCCGCCGGGGTGACAACCCAGTACTTC. The rearrangement joins TRBV27 to TRBJ2-5; TRBD2 might be the D (5 bases). CDR3 size: 14 residues. Germline lookup yields CDR1 MNHEY and CDR2 SMNVEV (reference sequence). Trimming shortened V by 0 bases and J by 8 bases, and 13 bases separated the two germline ends.